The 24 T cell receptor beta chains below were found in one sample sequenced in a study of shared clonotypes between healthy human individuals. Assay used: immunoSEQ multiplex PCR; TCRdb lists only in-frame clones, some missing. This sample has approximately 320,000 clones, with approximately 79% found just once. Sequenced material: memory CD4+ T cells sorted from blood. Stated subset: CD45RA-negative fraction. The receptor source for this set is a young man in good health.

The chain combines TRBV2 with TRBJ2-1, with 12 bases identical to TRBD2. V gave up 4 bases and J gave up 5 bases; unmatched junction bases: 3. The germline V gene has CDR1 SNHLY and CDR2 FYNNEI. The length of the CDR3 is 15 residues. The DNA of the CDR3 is TGTGCCAGCAGTGTGACTAGCGGGAGCAACAATGAGCAGTTCTTC. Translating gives CASSVTSGSNNEQFF. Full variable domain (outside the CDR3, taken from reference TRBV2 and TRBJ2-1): EPEVTQTPSHQVTQMGQEVILRCVPISNHLYFYWYRQILGQKVEFLVSFYNNEISEKSEIFDDQFSVERPDGSNFTLKIRSTKLEDSAMYFCASSVTSGSNNEQFFGPGTRLTVL.

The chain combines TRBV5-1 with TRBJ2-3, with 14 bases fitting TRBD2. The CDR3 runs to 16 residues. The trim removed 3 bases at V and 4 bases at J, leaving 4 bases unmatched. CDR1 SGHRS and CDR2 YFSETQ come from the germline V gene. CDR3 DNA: TGCGCCAGCAGCTCGGGACTAGCGGGAGTTGCAGATACGCAGTATTTT. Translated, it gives CASSSGLAGVADTQYF.

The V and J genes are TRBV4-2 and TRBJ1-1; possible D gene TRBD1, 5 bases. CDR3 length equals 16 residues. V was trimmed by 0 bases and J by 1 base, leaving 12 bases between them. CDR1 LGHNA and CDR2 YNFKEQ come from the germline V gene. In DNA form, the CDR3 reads TGTGCCAGCAGCCAAGATTACCCCACAGGGAACACTGAAGCTTTCTTT. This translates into CASSQDYPTGNTEAFF.

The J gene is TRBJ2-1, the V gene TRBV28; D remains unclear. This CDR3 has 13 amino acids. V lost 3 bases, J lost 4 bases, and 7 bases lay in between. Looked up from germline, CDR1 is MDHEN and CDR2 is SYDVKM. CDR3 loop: CASSFRLYNEQFF. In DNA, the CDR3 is TGTGCCAGCAGTTTTCGACTGTACAATGAGCAGTTCTTC.

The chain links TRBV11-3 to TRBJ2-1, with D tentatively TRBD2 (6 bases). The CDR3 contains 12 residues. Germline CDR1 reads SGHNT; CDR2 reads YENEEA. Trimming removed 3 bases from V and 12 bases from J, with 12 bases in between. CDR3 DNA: TGTGCCAGCAGCTTGGGCGGGGCGGTGCAGTTCTTC. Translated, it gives CASSLGGAVQFF.

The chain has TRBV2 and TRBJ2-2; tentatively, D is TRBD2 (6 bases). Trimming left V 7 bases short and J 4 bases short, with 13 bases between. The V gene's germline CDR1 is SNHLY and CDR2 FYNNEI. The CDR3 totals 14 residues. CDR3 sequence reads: CASTGREVTGELFF. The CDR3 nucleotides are TGTGCCAGCACGGGCAGGGAGGTCACCGGGGAGCTGTTTTTT. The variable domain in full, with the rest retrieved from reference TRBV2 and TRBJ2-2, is EPEVTQTPSHQVTQMGQEVILRCVPISNHLYFYWYRQILGQKVEFLVSFYNNEISEKSEIFDDQFSVERPDGSNFTLKIRSTKLEDSAMYFCASTGREVTGELFFGEGSRLTVL.

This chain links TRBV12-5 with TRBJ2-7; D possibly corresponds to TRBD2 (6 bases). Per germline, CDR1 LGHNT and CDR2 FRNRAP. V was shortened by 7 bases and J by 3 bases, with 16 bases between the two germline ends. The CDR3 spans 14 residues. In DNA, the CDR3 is TGTGCTAGTGCCCCCGGGGACTCACGCTACGAGCAGTACTTC. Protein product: CASAPGDSRYEQYF.

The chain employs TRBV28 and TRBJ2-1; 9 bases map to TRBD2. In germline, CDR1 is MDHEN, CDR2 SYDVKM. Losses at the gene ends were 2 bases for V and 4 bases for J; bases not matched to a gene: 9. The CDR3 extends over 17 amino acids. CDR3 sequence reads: CASSLGISSGTYNEQFF. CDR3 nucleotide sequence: TGTGCCAGCAGTTTAGGTATTTCTAGCGGGACTTACAATGAGCAGTTCTTC.

Here the CDR3 DNA reads TGTGCCAGCACAGGACTAGCGGGAAGGAATGAGCAGTTCTTC. As protein: CASTGLAGRNEQFF. The gene calls are TRBV2 and TRBJ2-1; TRBD2 matches at 12 bases. The CDR3 is 14 residues long. CDR1 SNHLY and CDR2 FYNNEI come from the germline V gene. The V segment lost 7 bases and the J segment 7 bases; nucleotides outside the gene matches: 5. Based on the CDR3 plus reference TRBV2 and TRBJ2-1, the full variable domain is EPEVTQTPSHQVTQMGQEVILRCVPISNHLYFYWYRQILGQKVEFLVSFYNNEISEKSEIFDDQFSVERPDGSNFTLKIRSTKLEDSAMYFCASTGLAGRNEQFFGPGTRLTVL.

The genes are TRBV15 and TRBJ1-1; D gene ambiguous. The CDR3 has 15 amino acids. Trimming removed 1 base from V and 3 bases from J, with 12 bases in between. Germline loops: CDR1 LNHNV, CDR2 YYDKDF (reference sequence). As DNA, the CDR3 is TGTGCCACCAGCAGAGGCAGAAGGGAGGACACTGAAGCTTTCTTT. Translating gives CATSRGRREDTEAFF. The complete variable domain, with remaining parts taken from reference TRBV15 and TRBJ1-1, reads DAMVIQNPRYQVTQFGKPVTLSCSQTLNHNVMYWYQQKSSQAPKLLFHYYDKDFNNEADTPDNFQSRRPNTSFCFLDIRSPGLGDTAMYLCATSRGRREDTEAFFGQGTRLTVV.

The CDR3 nucleotides are TGTGCCAGCAGGAGTGACCGCTTTTACTCCTACGAGCAGTACTTC. Translating gives CASRSDRFYSYEQYF. The rearrangement joins TRBV2 to TRBJ2-7, with no clear D. The V and J ends lost 6 bases and 0 bases respectively, with 15 bases between them. CDR1 SNHLY and CDR2 FYNNEI come from the germline V gene. This CDR3 has 15 residues.

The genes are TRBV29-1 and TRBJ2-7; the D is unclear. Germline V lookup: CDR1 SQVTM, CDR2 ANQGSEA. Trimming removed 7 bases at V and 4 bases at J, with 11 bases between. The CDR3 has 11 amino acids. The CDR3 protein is CSAQYNYEQYF. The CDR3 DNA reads TGCAGCGCTCAATACAATTACGAGCAGTACTTC.

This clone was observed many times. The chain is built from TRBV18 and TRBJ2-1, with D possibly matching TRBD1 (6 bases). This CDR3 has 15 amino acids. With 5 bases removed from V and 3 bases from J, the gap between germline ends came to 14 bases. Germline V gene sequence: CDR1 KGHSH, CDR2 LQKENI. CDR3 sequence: CASSAGQIYYNEQFF. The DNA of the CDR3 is TGTGCCAGCTCAGCTGGACAGATTTACTACAATGAGCAGTTCTTC.

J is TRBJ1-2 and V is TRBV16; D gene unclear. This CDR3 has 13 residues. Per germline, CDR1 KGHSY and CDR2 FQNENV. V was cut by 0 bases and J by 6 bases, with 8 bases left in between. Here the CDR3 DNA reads TGTGCCAGCAGCCAATCCCAGACGAATGGCTACACCTTC. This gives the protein CASSQSQTNGYTF.

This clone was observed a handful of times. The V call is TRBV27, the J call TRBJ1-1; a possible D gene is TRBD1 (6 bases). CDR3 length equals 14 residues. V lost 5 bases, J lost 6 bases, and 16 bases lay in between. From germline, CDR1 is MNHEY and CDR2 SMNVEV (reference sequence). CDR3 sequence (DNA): TGTGCCAGCAGTCTAAAGGGGGGGGCGTCTGAAGCTTTCTTT. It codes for CASSLKGGASEAFF.

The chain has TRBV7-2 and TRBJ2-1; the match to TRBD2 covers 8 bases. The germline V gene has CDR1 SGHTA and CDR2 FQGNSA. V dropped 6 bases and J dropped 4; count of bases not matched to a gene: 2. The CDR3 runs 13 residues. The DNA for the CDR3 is TGTGCCAGCAGTGCTAGCGGGTACAATGAGCAGTTCTTC. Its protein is CASSASGYNEQFF.

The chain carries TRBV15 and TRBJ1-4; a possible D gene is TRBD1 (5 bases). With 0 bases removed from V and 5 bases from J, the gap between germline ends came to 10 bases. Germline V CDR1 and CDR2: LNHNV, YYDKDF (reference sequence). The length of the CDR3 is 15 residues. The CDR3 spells CATSRDAKGNEKLFF. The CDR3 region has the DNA TGTGCCACCAGCAGAGATGCCAAGGGGAATGAAAAACTGTTTTTT.

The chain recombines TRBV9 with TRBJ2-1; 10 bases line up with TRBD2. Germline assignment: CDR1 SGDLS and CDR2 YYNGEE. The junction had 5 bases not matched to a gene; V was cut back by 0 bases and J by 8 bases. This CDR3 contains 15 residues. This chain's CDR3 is CASSVGAGGLDEQFF. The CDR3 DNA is TGTGCCAGCAGCGTAGGAGCGGGAGGGCTCGATGAGCAGTTCTTC.

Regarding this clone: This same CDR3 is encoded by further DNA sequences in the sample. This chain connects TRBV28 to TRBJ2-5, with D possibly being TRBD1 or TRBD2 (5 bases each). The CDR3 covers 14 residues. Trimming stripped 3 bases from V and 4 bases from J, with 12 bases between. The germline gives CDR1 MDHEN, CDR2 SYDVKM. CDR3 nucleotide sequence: TGTGCCAGCAGTTTGGAGAGGGGAAGAGAGACCCAGTACTTC. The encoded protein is CASSLERGRETQYF.

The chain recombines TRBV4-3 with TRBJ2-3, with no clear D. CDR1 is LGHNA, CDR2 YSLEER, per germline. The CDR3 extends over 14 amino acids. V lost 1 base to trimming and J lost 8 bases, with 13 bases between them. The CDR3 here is CASSQGPDMGTQYF. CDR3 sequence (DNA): TGCGCCAGCAGCCAAGGGCCAGACATGGGTACGCAGTATTTT.

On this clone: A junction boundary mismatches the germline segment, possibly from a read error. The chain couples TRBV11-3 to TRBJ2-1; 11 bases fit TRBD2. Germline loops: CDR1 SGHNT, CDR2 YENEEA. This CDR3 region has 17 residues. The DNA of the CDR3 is TGTGCCAGCAGATCAGAGGGGACTAGCGGAACGTACAATAAGCAGTTCTTC. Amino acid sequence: CASRSEGTSGTYNKQFF.

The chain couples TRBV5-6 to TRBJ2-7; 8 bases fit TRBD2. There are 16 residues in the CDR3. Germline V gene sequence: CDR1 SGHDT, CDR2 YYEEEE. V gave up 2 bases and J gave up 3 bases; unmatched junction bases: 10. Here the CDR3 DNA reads TGTGCCAGCAGCTTAAAGCGGGAGAAGTTTGGCTACGAGCAGTACTTC. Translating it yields CASSLKREKFGYEQYF.

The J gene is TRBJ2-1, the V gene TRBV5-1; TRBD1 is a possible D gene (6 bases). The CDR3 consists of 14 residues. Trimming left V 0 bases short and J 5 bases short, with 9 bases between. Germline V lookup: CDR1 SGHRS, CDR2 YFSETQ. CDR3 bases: TGCGCCAGCAGCTTGGGGGGGCCCCACAATGAGCAGTTCTTC. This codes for CASSLGGPHNEQFF.

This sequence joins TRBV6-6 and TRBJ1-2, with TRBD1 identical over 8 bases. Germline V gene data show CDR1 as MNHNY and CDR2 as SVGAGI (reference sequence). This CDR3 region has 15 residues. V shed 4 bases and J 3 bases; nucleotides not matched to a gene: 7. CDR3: CASSSRTGWDYGYTF. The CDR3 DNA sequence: TGTGCCAGCAGTTCCCGGACAGGGTGGGACTATGGCTACACCTTC.